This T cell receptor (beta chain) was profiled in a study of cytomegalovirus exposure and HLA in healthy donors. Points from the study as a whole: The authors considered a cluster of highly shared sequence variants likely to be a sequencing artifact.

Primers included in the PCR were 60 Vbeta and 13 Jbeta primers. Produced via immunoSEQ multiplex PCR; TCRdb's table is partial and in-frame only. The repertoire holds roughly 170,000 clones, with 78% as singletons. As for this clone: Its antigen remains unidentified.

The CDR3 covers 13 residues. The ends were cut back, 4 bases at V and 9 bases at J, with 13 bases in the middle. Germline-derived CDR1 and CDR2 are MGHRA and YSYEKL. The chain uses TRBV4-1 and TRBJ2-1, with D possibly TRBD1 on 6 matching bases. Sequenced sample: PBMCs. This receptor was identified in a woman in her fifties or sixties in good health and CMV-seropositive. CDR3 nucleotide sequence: TGCGCCAGCAGCCTGGGGGCGACACCTGAGCAGTTCTTC. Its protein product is CASSLGATPEQFF.